The 17 T cell receptor beta chains below come from one sample, sequenced in a study of shared clonotypes between healthy human individuals. Generated by immunoSEQ multiplex PCR, the TCRdb table keeps only in-frame clones and is missing some. The profile shows about 1 million clones, about 76% of them singletons. Sequenced material: memory CD4+ T cells sorted from blood. Subset described: CD45RA-negative fraction. The receptors originated from a man younger than 35 in good health.

With respect to this clone: The sample carries other DNA sequences with the same CDR3. This rearrangement joins TRBV19 to TRBJ2-7; the D is unclear. Germline CDR1 reads LNHDA; CDR2 reads SQIVND (reference sequence). The CDR3 spans 11 residues. The V end lost 4 bases, the J end lost 0 bases, and 1 base lay between the germline ends. The CDR3 DNA follows: TGTGCCAGTAGTAGCTCCTACGAGCAGTACTTC. Translated, it gives CASSSSYEQYF.

The chain combines TRBV6-6 with TRBJ2-1; D gene unclear. Germline CDR1 is MNHNY and CDR2 is SVGAGI (reference sequence). This CDR3 region has 16 residues. The V end lost 6 bases, the J end lost 0 bases, and 15 bases lay between the germline ends. This CDR3 is CASRSGGSSSYNEQFF. The CDR3, as DNA: TGTGCCAGCAGGAGTGGCGGCTCGAGCTCCTACAATGAGCAGTTCTTC.

The V and J genes are TRBV7-8 and TRBJ2-7; no clear D gene. Germline-derived CDR1 and CDR2 are SGHVS and FQNEAQ. There are 12 residues in the CDR3. V was trimmed by 2 bases and J by 6 bases, leaving 8 bases between them. This CDR3 reads CASSLPKGEQYF. DNA of the CDR3: TGTGCCAGCAGCTTACCTAAGGGCGAGCAGTACTTC. Looking up the rest from reference TRBV7-8 and TRBJ2-7 gives the full variable domain: GAGVSQSPRYKVAKRGQDVALRCDPISGHVSLFWYQQALGQGPEFLTYFQNEAQLDKSGLPSDRFFAERPEGSVSTLKIQRTQQEDSAVYLCASSLPKGEQYFGPGTRLTVT.

This clone has a handful of counts. V usage is TRBV5-4 and J usage is TRBJ2-1; D tentatively reads TRBD1 or TRBD2 (5 bases each). Trimming pared 0 bases from V and 4 bases from J, leaving 14 bases between. Germline V gene lookup returns CDR1 SGHNT and CDR2 YYREEE (reference sequence). CDR3 length equals 16 residues. The CDR3 region is CASSLGGAHSYNEQFF. The CDR3 bases are TGTGCCAGCAGCTTGGGAGGGGCTCACTCTTACAATGAGCAGTTCTTC. Full variable domain (remainder filled in from reference TRBV5-4 and TRBJ2-1): ETGVTQSPTHLIKTRGQQVTLRCSSQSGHNTVSWYQQALGQGPQFIFQYYREEENGRGNFPPRFSGLQFPNYSSELNVNALELDDSALYLCASSLGGAHSYNEQFFGPGTRLTVL.

The chain employs TRBV7-2 and TRBJ2-3; D is ambiguous. Germline CDR1 reads SGHTA; CDR2 reads FQGNSA. The CDR3 length is 14 residues. The ends were cut back, 3 bases at V and 1 base at J, with 8 bases in the middle. This CDR3 is CASSFNSGTDTQYF. DNA of the CDR3: TGTGCCAGCAGCTTTAATAGTGGCACAGATACGCAGTATTTT.

The genes are TRBV7-9 and TRBJ1-2; D gene ambiguous. The CDR3 loop spans 13 amino acids. V gave up 3 bases and J gave up 8 bases, with 13 bases separating them. Germline V gives CDR1 SEHNR, CDR2 FQNEAQ (reference sequence). The CDR3, as DNA: TGTGCCAGCAGCTTCGACGGGCTTTCCGGCTACACCTTC. Translation gives CASSFDGLSGYTF. Drawing the rest from reference TRBV7-9 and TRBJ1-2, the complete variable domain is DTGVSQNPRHKITKRGQNVTFRCDPISEHNRLYWYRQTLGQGPEFLTYFQNEAQLEKSRLLSDRFSAERPKGSFSTLEIQRTEQGDSAMYLCASSFDGLSGYTFGSGTRLTVV.

This clone was found many times. The chain recombines TRBV19 with TRBJ1-4, with D possibly TRBD1 on 5 matching bases. The length of the CDR3 is 14 residues. V was clipped by 3 bases and J by 8 bases, with 13 bases between them. Germline lookup yields CDR1 LNHDA and CDR2 SQIVND (reference sequence). CDR3 amino acids: CASSIRDRREKLFF. CDR3 DNA sequence: TGTGCCAGTAGTATTCGGGACCGAAGGGAAAAACTGTTTTTT.

The chain couples TRBV4-3 to TRBJ2-5; tentatively, D is TRBD2 (5 bases). The germline V gene encodes CDR1 LGHNA and CDR2 YSLEER. V was trimmed by 0 bases and J by 4 bases, leaving 12 bases between them. The CDR3 is made up of 15 amino acids. The CDR3 bases are TGCGCCAGCAGCCAAGATCGGGGTCTGGGAGAGACCCAGTACTTC. This encodes CASSQDRGLGETQYF.

This clone has a handful of counts. The J gene is TRBJ2-3, the V gene TRBV7-3, with D perhaps matching TRBD2 (5 bases). The CDR3 extends over 13 amino acids. From germline, CDR1 is SGHTA and CDR2 FQGTGA. The V and J ends lost 9 bases and 5 bases respectively, with 15 bases between them. The CDR3 DNA reads as TGTGCCAGTAGCGATACCCGAGAAGATACGCAGTATTTT. It specifies CASSDTREDTQYF.

The chain is built from TRBV6-6 and TRBJ1-6, with 8 bases aligning to TRBD1. Germline values: CDR1 MNHNY, CDR2 SVGAGI (reference sequence). The J segment lost 7 bases and the V segment lost 6 bases, leaving 5 bases of the junction unmatched. The CDR3 has 14 amino acids. The CDR3 bases are TGTGCCAGCAGCCCGACAGGGGTAAATTCACCCCTCCACTTT. This sequence encodes CASSPTGVNSPLHF.

This chain joins TRBV28 and TRBJ1-5, with 9 bases aligning to TRBD1. Germline V gene sequence: CDR1 MDHEN, CDR2 SYDVKM. This CDR3 region has 12 residues. CDR3 nucleotides: TGTGCATCAACAGGGGGCGGTCAGCCCCAGCATTTT. This translates into CASTGGGQPQHF.

This clone was detected only a few times. The V and J genes are TRBV19 and TRBJ1-6, with D possibly TRBD1 on 5 matching bases. The CDR3 runs 12 residues. Trimming shortened V by 7 bases and J by 14 bases, and 15 bases separated the two germline ends. The germline V gene encodes CDR1 LNHDA and CDR2 SQIVND (reference sequence). The CDR3 sequence is CASTDQGRTLHF. The CDR3 DNA reads as TGTGCCAGTACCGACCAGGGTAGGACCCTCCACTTT.

The chain uses TRBV5-1 and TRBJ2-2, with D tentatively TRBD2 (6 bases). This CDR3 is built from 16 residues. CDR1 SGHRS and CDR2 YFSETQ come from the germline V gene. V was clipped by 1 base and J by 6 bases, with 16 bases between them. CDR3 DNA sequence: TGCGCCAGCAGCTTGACCAATAGACTAGTTTCCGGGGAGCTGTTTTTT. It specifies CASSLTNRLVSGELFF.

The chain is built from TRBV18 and TRBJ2-7; perhaps TRBD1 as D (5 bases). The CDR3 runs to 14 residues. V dropped 3 bases and J dropped 4 bases, with 13 bases sitting between them. Germline V gene sequence: CDR1 KGHSH, CDR2 LQKENI. The CDR3 here is CASSPAQGNYEQYF. For the CDR3, the DNA is TGTGCCAGCTCACCGGCGCAGGGCAATTACGAGCAGTACTTC.

The CDR3 sequence: CAIRREDTEAFF. The CDR3 coding sequence is TGTGCCATCAGGAGGGAGGACACTGAAGCTTTCTTT. This rearrangement joins TRBV10-3 to TRBJ1-1; D unresolved. Per germline, CDR1 ENHRY and CDR2 SYGVKD. The CDR3 contains 12 residues. Trimming left V 6 bases short and J 3 bases short, with 8 bases between.

This clone was seen only a few times. The rearrangement uses TRBV6-1 and TRBJ2-7; no firm D call. V was clipped by 9 bases and J by 6 bases, with 9 bases between them. The CDR3 runs 10 residues. From germline, CDR1 is MNHNS and CDR2 SASEGT. As DNA, the CDR3 is TGTGCCAGTGCACAAGTCGAGCAGTACTTC. It is translated as CASAQVEQYF.

V gene TRBV7-2 combines with J gene TRBJ1-2; D uncertain. Germline loops: CDR1 SGHTA, CDR2 FQGNSA. Trimming removed 5 bases at V and 4 bases at J, with 11 bases between. This CDR3 contains 13 residues. The CDR3 sequence: CASSPGARYGYTF. The DNA of the CDR3 is TGTGCCAGCAGCCCAGGAGCCCGCTATGGCTACACCTTC. The full variable domain, its missing parts supplied by reference TRBV7-2 and TRBJ1-2, is GAGVSQSPSNKVTEKGKDVELRCDPISGHTALYWYRQSLGQGLEFLIYFQGNSAPDKSGLPSDRFSAERTGGSVSTLTIQRTQQEDSAVYLCASSPGARYGYTFGSGTRLTVV.